This T cell receptor (beta chain) appears in the sequencing data of a study of CD8 T cells in ankylosing spondylitis. This clonotype was observed at least ten times. Its antigen remains unknown. Libraries for TCR beta were made by quantitative 5'-RACE with molecular barcodes. MiXCR, run by TCRdb on the 5' RACE reads, gives a single entry per CDR3 protein. The sample has around 490,000 distinct CDR3 sequences, approximately 5.3% seen once. General study points: Within matched ankylosing spondylitis synovial fluid, disease-linked clones were reportedly significantly enriched. The authors found the disease-linked clones to be CD8+ and relatively rare in peripheral blood. Earlier studies detected some motif variants in reactive arthritis synovial fluid and blood. Ankylosing spondylitis blood appeared to be characterized by a TCR beta motif of eight highly homologous variants.

Germline values: CDR1 MNHEY, CDR2 SVGAGI. CDR3 length: 14 amino acids. The V end lost 0 bases, the J end lost 8 bases, and 13 bases lay between the germline ends. The sequence was collected from a male donor with ankylosing spondylitis. Sequences were obtained from blood, either unsorted or a sorted T cell fraction (not recorded which). The chain couples TRBV6-5 to TRBJ1-2, with TRBD1 as a possible D gene (5 bases). Here the CDR3 reads CASSYSGRETGYTF. The CDR3 DNA follows: TGTGCCAGCAGTTACTCGGGCAGGGAGACGGGCTACACCTTC.